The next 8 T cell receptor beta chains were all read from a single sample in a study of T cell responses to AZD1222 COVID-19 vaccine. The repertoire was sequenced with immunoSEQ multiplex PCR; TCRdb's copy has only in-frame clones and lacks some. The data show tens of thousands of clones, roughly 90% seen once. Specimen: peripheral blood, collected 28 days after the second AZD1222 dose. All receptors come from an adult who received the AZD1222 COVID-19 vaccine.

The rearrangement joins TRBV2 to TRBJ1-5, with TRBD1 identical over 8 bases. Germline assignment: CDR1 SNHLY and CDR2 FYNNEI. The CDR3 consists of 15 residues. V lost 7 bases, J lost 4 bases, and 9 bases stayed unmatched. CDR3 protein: CASTGQGWKNQPQHF. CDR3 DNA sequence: TGTGCCAGCACAGGACAGGGTTGGAAAAATCAGCCCCAGCATTTT.

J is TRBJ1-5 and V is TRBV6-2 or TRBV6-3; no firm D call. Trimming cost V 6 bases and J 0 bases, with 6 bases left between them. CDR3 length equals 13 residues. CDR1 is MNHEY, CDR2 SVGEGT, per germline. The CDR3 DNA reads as TGTGCCAGCAGCGGGGATAGCAATCAGCCCCAGCATTTT. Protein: CASSGDSNQPQHF.

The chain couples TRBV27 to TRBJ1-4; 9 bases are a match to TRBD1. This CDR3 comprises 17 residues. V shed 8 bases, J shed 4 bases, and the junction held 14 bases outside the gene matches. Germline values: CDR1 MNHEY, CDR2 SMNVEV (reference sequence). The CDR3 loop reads CASPSCRDRALNEKLFF. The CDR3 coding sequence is TGTGCCAGCCCGAGTTGCCGGGACAGGGCACTTAATGAAAAACTGTTTTTT.

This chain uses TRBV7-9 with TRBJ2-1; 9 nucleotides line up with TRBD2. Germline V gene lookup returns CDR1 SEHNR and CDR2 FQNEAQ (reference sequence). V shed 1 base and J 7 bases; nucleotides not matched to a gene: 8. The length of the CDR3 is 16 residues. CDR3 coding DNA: TGTGCCAGCAGCTTAGAGAACGGCGGGAGGGGGAATGAGCAGTTCTTC. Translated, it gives CASSLENGGRGNEQFF.

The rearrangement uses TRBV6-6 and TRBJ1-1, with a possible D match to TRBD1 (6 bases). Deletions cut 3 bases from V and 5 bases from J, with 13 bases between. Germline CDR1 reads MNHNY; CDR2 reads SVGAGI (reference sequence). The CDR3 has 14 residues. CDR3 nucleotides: TGTGCCAGCAGTTATACCACAGGGAGTACTGAAGCTTTCTTT. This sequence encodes CASSYTTGSTEAFF.

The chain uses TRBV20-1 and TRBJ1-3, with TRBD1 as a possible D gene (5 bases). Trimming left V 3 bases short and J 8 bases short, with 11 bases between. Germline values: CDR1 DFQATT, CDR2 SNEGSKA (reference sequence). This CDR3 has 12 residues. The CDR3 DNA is TGCAGTGCTAGTGGGGCGGGTGACACCATATATTTT. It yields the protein CSASGAGDTIYF.

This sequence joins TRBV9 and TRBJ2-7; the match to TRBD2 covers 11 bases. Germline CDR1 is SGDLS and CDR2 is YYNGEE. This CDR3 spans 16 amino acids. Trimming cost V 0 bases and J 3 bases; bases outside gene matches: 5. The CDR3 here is CASSVGGTSGIYEQYF. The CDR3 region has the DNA TGTGCCAGCAGCGTAGGAGGGACTAGCGGAATCTACGAGCAGTACTTC.

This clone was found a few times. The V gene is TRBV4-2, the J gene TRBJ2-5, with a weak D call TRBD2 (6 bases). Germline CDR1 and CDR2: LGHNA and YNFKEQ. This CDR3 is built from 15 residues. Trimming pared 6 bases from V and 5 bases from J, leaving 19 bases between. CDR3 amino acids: CASSKGLFEGETQYF. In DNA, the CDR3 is TGTGCCAGCAGTAAGGGACTCTTTGAGGGGGAGACCCAGTACTTC.